The entry that follows covers one TCR beta chain sequence. Its antigen is not identified. Repertoires were generated with immunoSEQ multiplex PCR, while TCRdb's copy carries only in-frame clones and drops some. The sample yields tens of thousands of clones, approximately 84% seen once. The sample is drawn from a study of T cells in localized non-small cell lung cancer. Findings and caveats of the study: Heterogeneity stays possible, as sequencing covered only one tumor region. Greater T cell density in blood accompanied longer overall survival. In uninvolved adjacent lung, T cell clonality reached its highest value, exceeding tumor.

Material: PBMCs, obtained before any cancer treatment. This TCR was sampled from a man between 40 and 70 years old with stage II lung adenocarcinoma.

In nucleotides, the CDR3 is TGTGCTAGTGGTCTAGGGGACCGATCCTACGAGCAGTACTTC. Its translation: CASGLGDRSYEQYF. The chain uses TRBV12-5 and TRBJ2-7; possibly TRBD1 or TRBD2 for D (5 bases each). The CDR3 extends over 14 amino acids. V was shortened by 5 bases and J by 1 base, with 12 bases between the two germline ends. Germline lookup yields CDR1 LGHNT and CDR2 FRNRAP.